The clone carrying this T cell receptor (beta chain) was recorded only once. The junction departs from the called germline gene at one end, perhaps through a read error. This entry belongs to a study of blood T cell repertoires in COVID-19. This table comes from immunoSEQ multiplex PCR, and its TCRdb copy is limited to in-frame clones, with some not included. Of hundreds of thousands of clones in the sample, around 87% are singletons; the top ten hold around 1.5%. The CDR3 consists of 19 residues. Looked up from germline, CDR1 is PRHDT and CDR2 is FYEKMQ (reference sequence). This receptor was obtained from a middle-aged woman who had recovered from COVID-19. Material: peripheral blood. The gene calls are TRBV13 and TRBJ1-6; 7 bases agree with TRBD1. The CDR3 DNA reads TGTGCCAGCAGCGTAGGGGGGGACAGTCAGAGCTCCTATAATTCACCCCTCCACTTT. Translating it yields CASSVGGDSQSSYNSPLHF. The full variable domain, completed using reference TRBV13 and TRBJ1-6, is AAGVIQSPRHLIKEKRETATLKCYPIPRHDTVYWYQQGPGQDPQFLISFYEKMQSDKGSIPDRFSAQQFSDYHSELNMSSLELGDSALYFCASSVGGDSQSSYNSPLHFGNGTRLTVT.